Shown below are 25 T cell receptor beta chains from a single sample sequenced in a study of blood T cell repertoires in COVID-19. The repertoire was sequenced with immunoSEQ multiplex PCR; TCRdb's copy has only in-frame clones and lacks some. The repertoire holds 250,000 to 300,000 clones, with about 80% as singletons. Sequenced sample: peripheral blood. The receptors derive from a woman of 80 years or more with acute or convalescent COVID-19.

This chain links TRBV6-5 with TRBJ2-5, with 10 bases identical to TRBD2. Germline trimming cut 5 bases from V and 5 bases from J; bases unmatched to any gene: 5. The CDR3 loop spans 14 amino acids. CDR1 is MNHEY and CDR2 is SVGAGI in the germline V gene. The CDR3 DNA is TGTGCCAGCAGTAGCGGGGGGGCCGGGGAGACCCAGTACTTC. Its translation: CASSSGGAGETQYF.

V and J are TRBV7-2 and TRBJ2-7; TRBD1 is a possible D gene (6 bases). Trimming pared 5 bases from V and 3 bases from J, leaving 8 bases between. CDR3 length: 12 amino acids. Germline CDR1 reads SGHTA; CDR2 reads FQGNSA. The CDR3 protein is CASSKQGYEQYF. As DNA, the CDR3 is TGTGCCAGCAGCAAACAGGGCTACGAGCAGTACTTC.

The rearrangement links TRBV7-9 to TRBJ1-5; 8 bases are a match to TRBD1. Germline-derived CDR1 and CDR2 are SEHNR and FQNEAQ (reference sequence). After removal of 4 bases from V and 2 bases from J, the junction contained 7 bases not matched to a gene. The CDR3 has 16 amino acids. The chain's CDR3 is CASSSQGGGGNQPQHF. CDR3 nucleotides: TGTGCCAGCAGCTCACAGGGGGGTGGTGGCAATCAGCCCCAGCATTTT.

This clone was counted a few times. The chain links TRBV6-5 to TRBJ2-1; 7 positions match TRBD2. The CDR3 consists of 13 residues. Germline CDR1 is MNHEY and CDR2 is SVGAGI. V was clipped by 8 bases and J by 5 bases; unmatched bases: 6. In nucleotides, the CDR3 is TGTGCCAGCGGGAGGGCCGGTCACAATGAGCAGTTCTTC. This sequence encodes CASGRAGHNEQFF.

The sample holds one count of this clone. The chain carries TRBV5-4 and TRBJ2-1, with 11 positions matching TRBD2. This CDR3 contains 16 residues. Per germline, CDR1 SGHNT and CDR2 YYREEE (reference sequence). V gave up 0 bases and J gave up 7 bases; unmatched junction bases: 6. The CDR3 DNA is TGTGCCAGCAGCTTGGGGGATCTAGCGGGGGGTAATGAGCAGTTCTTC. It is translated as CASSLGDLAGGNEQFF.

This chain links TRBV7-2 with TRBJ1-4; weak D call: TRBD1 (5 bases). The V and J ends lost 1 base and 7 bases respectively, with 10 bases between them. Germline V gene data show CDR1 as SGHTA and CDR2 as FQGNSA. This CDR3 spans 14 amino acids. CDR3 in DNA: TGTGCCAGCAGCTTAGGTGGGGCGCCTGAAAAACTGTTTTTT. Its translation: CASSLGGAPEKLFF.

This sequence joins TRBV20-1 and TRBJ1-2; D unresolved. Trimming shortened V by 5 bases and J by 1 base, and 5 bases separated the two germline ends. Germline V gene lookup returns CDR1 DFQATT and CDR2 SNEGSKA (reference sequence). This CDR3 has 11 amino acids. The CDR3 spells CSAWSNYGYTF. The CDR3 DNA sequence: TGCAGTGCTTGGAGTAACTATGGCTACACCTTC.

This clone turned up a few times. This chain joins TRBV19 and TRBJ1-2, with D tentatively TRBD1 (5 bases). Germline V gene data show CDR1 as LNHDA and CDR2 as SQIVND (reference sequence). V lost 6 bases and J lost 5, with 19 bases in between. The CDR3 extends over 15 amino acids. The CDR3 DNA follows: TGTGCCAGTAGAAAAGACAGAACCTCATCGTATGGCTACACCTTC. It is translated as CASRKDRTSSYGYTF.

There are a few counts of this clone. V usage is TRBV3-1 (or the pseudogene TRBV3-2) and J usage is TRBJ2-2; 8 bases are a match to TRBD2. From germline, CDR1 is LGHDT and CDR2 YNNKEL (reference sequence). The CDR3 spans 14 residues. V gave up 2 bases and J gave up 5 bases; unmatched junction bases: 1. In nucleotides, the CDR3 is TGTGCCAGCAGCCAAATAGCGGGGACCGGGGAGCTGTTTTTT. Its translation: CASSQIAGTGELFF.

The chain is built from TRBV4-1 and TRBJ1-2; 12 bases are a match to TRBD1. CDR1 and CDR2 (germline): MGHRA, YSYEKL. This CDR3 has 17 amino acids. J was trimmed by 4 bases and V by 0 bases; bases with no gene match: 6. CDR3 DNA: TGCGCCAGCAGCCAAGATTGGGACAGGGGGCCGGTCTATGGCTACACCTTC. Protein sequence: CASSQDWDRGPVYGYTF.

The chain recombines TRBV29-1 with TRBJ1-2; 7 positions match TRBD1. The J segment lost 4 bases and the V segment lost 6 bases, leaving 8 bases of the junction unmatched. Germline-derived CDR1 and CDR2 are SQVTM and ANQGSEA. This CDR3 is built from 13 residues. CDR3 DNA: TGCAGCGTCGAAACGGACAGGTCCTATGGCTACACCTTC. Its protein product is CSVETDRSYGYTF.

CDR3 in amino acids: CATSRDLPLPGGSYNEQFF. CDR3 bases: TGTGCCACCAGCAGAGATCTCCCCCTTCCGGGGGGATCCTACAATGAGCAGTTCTTC. This chain connects TRBV15 to TRBJ2-1; 7 nucleotides agree with TRBD2. Germline CDR1 reads LNHNV; CDR2 reads YYDKDF (reference sequence). This CDR3 spans 19 amino acids. The V gene end was trimmed by 0 bases and the J gene end by 1 base; junction bases not matched to a gene: 12.

The chain couples TRBV9 to TRBJ2-5; TRBD1 might be the D (5 bases). The CDR3 is 15 amino acids. The V gene lost 4 bases and the J gene lost 2 bases, with 15 bases spanning the gap. The germline CDR1 and CDR2 sequences are SGDLS and YYNGEE. This CDR3 reads CASSRSGRKQETQYF. The CDR3 coding sequence is TGTGCCAGCAGCCGATCAGGGCGTAAGCAAGAGACCCAGTACTTC.

The chain carries TRBV5-4 and TRBJ2-2; 11 nucleotides line up with TRBD2. This CDR3 contains 16 residues. The junction had 9 bases not matched to a gene; V was cut back by 4 bases and J by 7 bases. Germline V gene data show CDR1 as SGHNT and CDR2 as YYREEE (reference sequence). The CDR3 DNA sequence: TGTGCCAGCAGCCCTACTAGCGGGAGAATTGGCGGGGAGCTGTTTTTT. Its protein product is CASSPTSGRIGGELFF.

This clone came up once. The chain couples TRBV18 to TRBJ2-7, with D maybe TRBD2 (6 bases). CDR1 is KGHSH and CDR2 is LQKENI in the germline V gene. The ends were cut back, 2 bases at V and 7 bases at J, with 27 bases in the middle. The CDR3 is made up of 18 amino acids. This CDR3 is CASSPYRGTFPQPGEQYF. CDR3 nucleotide sequence: TGTGCCAGCTCACCATACCGGGGGACTTTTCCTCAACCGGGGGAGCAGTACTTC. Based on the CDR3 plus reference TRBV18 and TRBJ2-7, the full variable domain is NAGVMQNPRHLVRRRGQEARLRCSPMKGHSHVYWYRQLPEEGLKFMVYLQKENIIDESGMPKERFSAEFPKEGPSILRIQQVVRGDSAAYFCASSPYRGTFPQPGEQYFGPGTRLTVT.

The genes are TRBV7-8 and TRBJ2-7; 10 bases fit TRBD2. V trimming: 6 bases; J trimming: 2 bases; junction bases outside the gene matches: 4. Germline V gene data show CDR1 as SGHVS and CDR2 as FQNEAQ. This CDR3 comprises 14 residues. The CDR3 bases are TGTGCCAGCAGGAAACTAGCGGGAACCTACGAGCAGTACTTC. As protein: CASRKLAGTYEQYF.

As concerns this clone: The junction departs from germline at one end; a sequencing error may be responsible. This rearrangement joins TRBV5-1 to TRBJ1-1; TRBD1 matches at 8 bases. This CDR3 is 17 amino acids long. Germline-derived CDR1 and CDR2 are SGHRS and YFSETQ. The CDR3 is CASSLVPSSTGGTEAFF. CDR3 in DNA: TGCGCCAGCAGTTTGGTTCCGTCCAGCACAGGGGGCACTGAAGCTTTCTTT.

V usage is TRBV6-5 and J usage is TRBJ2-7; maybe TRBD1 (5 bases). CDR1 MNHEY and CDR2 SVGAGI come from the germline V gene. Deletions cut 10 bases from V and 4 bases from J, with 14 bases between. The CDR3 spans 12 residues. The CDR3 sequence: CAIASTVYEQYF. The DNA of the CDR3 is TGTGCCATCGCCTCGACAGTTTACGAGCAGTACTTC.

This chain uses TRBV28 with TRBJ1-2; D is unclear. Germline values: CDR1 MDHEN, CDR2 SYDVKM. With 11 bases removed from V and 1 base from J, the gap between germline ends came to 14 bases. This CDR3 contains 13 residues. DNA of the CDR3: TGTGCCTCCCAGCCGGGATATAACTATGGCTACACCTTC. Protein product: CASQPGYNYGYTF.

The genes are TRBV6-5 and TRBJ1-2; 9 bases are shared with TRBD1. Per germline, CDR1 MNHEY and CDR2 SVGAGI. The CDR3 is made up of 14 amino acids. V was pared by 5 bases and J by 4 bases, with 5 bases of the junction left unmatched. CDR3 region: CASSRGQGGYGYTF. The CDR3 DNA sequence: TGTGCCAGCAGTAGGGGACAGGGAGGCTATGGCTACACCTTC.

V and J are TRBV12-3 or TRBV12-4 and TRBJ1-6; possibly TRBD1 for D (5 bases). The CDR3 consists of 13 residues. With 7 bases removed from V and 13 bases from J, the gap between germline ends came to 17 bases. In DNA form, the CDR3 reads TGTGCCAGCACCTGGGGCTCCTTGTATCCCCTCCACTTT. It encodes CASTWGSLYPLHF.

This rearrangement joins TRBV29-1 to TRBJ1-2; 10 bases are a match to TRBD1. CDR3 length: 13 amino acids. Germline values: CDR1 SQVTM, CDR2 ANQGSEA. After removal of 7 bases from V and 4 bases from J, the junction contained 6 bases not matched to a gene. CDR3 sequence (DNA): TGCAGCGGGGACAGGGGCGGAGGCTATGGCTACACCTTC. As protein: CSGDRGGGYGYTF.

J is TRBJ2-5 and V is TRBV9, with 9 bases identical to TRBD2. From germline, CDR1 is SGDLS and CDR2 YYNGEE. The CDR3 loop spans 18 amino acids. The junction had 10 bases not matched to a gene; V was cut back by 0 bases and J by 1 base. The DNA of the CDR3 is TGTGCCAGCAGCGTAGCTCGTGCGCGGGGGGGCTGCCAAGAGACCCAGTACTTC. Translating it yields CASSVARARGGCQETQYF.

The gene calls are TRBV11-2 and TRBJ2-7; a weak D match, TRBD2 (6 bases). CDR3 length: 14 residues. Germline loops: CDR1 SGHAT, CDR2 FQNNGV. V was cut by 4 bases and J by 5 bases, with 15 bases left in between. The CDR3 reads CASSSPTRSHEQYF. Written as DNA, the CDR3 is TGTGCCAGCAGCTCACCGACTAGGTCTCACGAGCAGTACTTC.

V gene TRBV6-5 combines with J gene TRBJ2-5; TRBD1 is a possible D gene (6 bases). The germline V and J ends were trimmed by 8 bases and 5 bases, with 18 bases remaining between them. The germline CDR1 and CDR2 sequences are MNHEY and SVGAGI. The CDR3 loop spans 14 amino acids. The CDR3 reads CASLMQGLEETQYF. In DNA form, the CDR3 reads TGTGCCAGCCTCATGCAGGGGCTCGAGGAGACCCAGTACTTC.